This T cell receptor (beta chain) was captured in a study of regulatory T cells in long-lasting Graves disease. This clonotype was observed many times. Construction of TCR beta libraries relied on iRepertoire HTBI primers and on Arm-PCR targeting CDR3 regions. MiXCR, applied by TCRdb to the multiplex PCR reads, yields one record per CDR3 protein. This sample has roughly 520,000 distinct CDR3 sequences; around 13% occur once, and the top ten carry roughly 8.9%. Documented time point: newly diagnosed GD, antithyroid drugs for less than 3 months. The TCR library used RNA extracted from PBMCs. There are 15 residues in the CDR3. CDR1 is KGHSH and CDR2 is LQKENI in the germline V gene. V trimming: 1 base; J trimming: 4 bases; junction bases outside the gene matches: 4. These data were also filed under a second study, of T cells in Graves' hyperthyroidism and ophthalmopathy. This second study notes: The model anticipated ophthalmopathy a median around six months pre-onset.

The specimen was peripheral blood mononuclear cells (PBMCs), collected at new diagnosis, from a patient treated with antithyroid drugs. The chain links TRBV18 to TRBJ2-1; the match to TRBD2 covers 7 bases. The clonotype comes from a woman aged 25 to 39 with Graves disease. The CDR3 region is CASSPLAGQYNEQFF. Here the CDR3 DNA reads TGTGCCAGCTCACCACTAGCGGGCCAATACAATGAGCAGTTCTTC.